These 5 T cell receptor beta chains originate from one sample sequenced in a study of shared clonotypes between healthy human individuals. The repertoire was sequenced with immunoSEQ multiplex PCR; TCRdb's copy has only in-frame clones and lacks some. The sample carries about 2.1 million clones, 93% recorded once. The naive CD8 subset, CD45RO-negative cells positively selected for CCR7, excluded terminally differentiated effector memory CD45RA+ cells. The sample taken for sequencing was naive CD8+ T cells from PBMCs. The source of these receptors is a young man in good health. Some clones in this sample may be carry-over from other donors' samples.

V and J are TRBV11-3 and TRBJ2-1; no reliable D call. Looked up from germline, CDR1 is SGHNT and CDR2 is YENEEA. V dropped 0 bases and J dropped 3 bases, with 9 bases sitting between them. This CDR3 is 15 amino acids long. CDR3 sequence (DNA): TGTGCCAGCAGCTTAGATGGACGGATCTACAATGAGCAGTTCTTC. This encodes CASSLDGRIYNEQFF.

The V call is TRBV28, the J call TRBJ1-2; D uncertain. Germline V gene data show CDR1 as MDHEN and CDR2 as SYDVKM. The CDR3 spans 15 residues. The V and J ends lost 3 bases and 8 bases respectively, with 19 bases between them. CDR3 coding DNA: TGTGCCAGCAGTTTTGAGTGGCGGCCCTCGGAGGGCTACACCTTC. The encoded protein is CASSFEWRPSEGYTF.

V gene TRBV10-3 combines with J gene TRBJ2-7, with 9 positions matching TRBD1. The CDR3 has 15 amino acids. Germline trimming cut 0 bases from V and 3 bases from J; bases unmatched to any gene: 3. Germline CDR1 and CDR2: ENHRY and SYGVKD. In DNA, the CDR3 is TGTGCCATCAGTGAGTCACGACAGGGGGTCTACGAGCAGTACTTC. Its protein product is CAISESRQGVYEQYF.

J is TRBJ1-1 and V is TRBV6-1, with D possibly TRBD1 on 5 matching bases. CDR3 length: 13 residues. V was clipped by 3 bases and J by 7 bases, with 12 bases between them. CDR1 and CDR2 (germline): MNHNS, SASEGT. CDR3 DNA sequence: TGTGCCAGCAGTGATTGGCGGGGCTTTGAAGCTTTCTTT. Its protein is CASSDWRGFEAFF.

The chain links TRBV9 to TRBJ1-1; D gene uncertain. The germline V and J ends were trimmed by 4 bases and 0 bases, with 13 bases remaining between them. The CDR3 extends over 15 amino acids. Germline CDR1 is SGDLS and CDR2 is YYNGEE. CDR3 in amino acids: CASSSQQRMNTEAFF. For the CDR3, the DNA is TGTGCCAGCAGCTCTCAACAGAGAATGAACACTGAAGCTTTCTTT.